These T cell receptor beta chains were read from a single sample in a study of PD-1 blockade in classical Hodgkin lymphoma. The method was immunoSEQ multiplex PCR; TCRdb's version includes in-frame clones alone and lacks a portion of them. The data contain 25,000 to 35,000 clones, 55% to 75% of them singletons. The material sequenced was peripheral blood mononuclear cells (PBMCs), taken before the second cycle of nivolumab. These receptors came from a human donor with classical Hodgkin lymphoma. The CDR3 runs from the conserved cysteine through the conserved F or W. The D gene is left open where the match is weak. Part of the rows lack a size; the others show once, few, many or a class for expanded clones.

15,TRBJ2-3,TRBV5-1,NA,NA,CASSFPGAGADTQYF,TGCGCCAGCAGCTTCCCAGGGGCTGGGGCAGATACGCAGTATTTT
12,TRBJ2-3,TRBV28,NA,once,CASTEGSYTQYF,TGTGCCAGCACAGAGGGGTCTTATACGCAGTATTTT
15,TRBJ2-1,TRBV9,TRBD2,once,CASSGTSGGVGEQFF,TGTGCCAGCAGCGGGACTAGCGGGGGGGTAGGTGAGCAGTTCTTC
15,TRBJ2-2,TRBV6-5,NA,NA,CASSYEPRSTGELFF,TGTGCCAGCAGTTACGAGCCCAGAAGCACCGGGGAGCTGTTTTTT
15,TRBJ1-5,TRBV2,TRBD1,NA,CASKRQGFGNQPQHF,TGTGCCAGCAAGAGACAGGGGTTTGGCAATCAGCCCCAGCATTTT
14,TRBJ2-3,TRBV2,NA,NA,CASKASGPTDTQYF,TGTGCCAGCAAGGCCAGCGGGCCCACAGATACGCAGTATTTT
15,TRBJ2-1,TRBV7-3,TRBD2,NA,CASSPSGGGGGEQFF,TGTGCCAGCAGCCCCTCGGGGGGTGGGGGAGGTGAGCAGTTCTTC
14,TRBJ2-3,TRBV11-2,NA,NA,CASSLGWSTDTQYF,TGTGCCAGCAGCTTAGGATGGAGCACAGATACGCAGTATTTT
12,TRBJ1-4,TRBV14,NA,NA,CASSSLGEKLFF,TGTGCCAGCAGCTCCCTGGGGGAAAAACTGTTTTTT
15,TRBJ2-3,TRBV6-1,NA,once,CASSDEAGSTDTQYF,TGTGCCAGCAGCGATGAGGCGGGTAGTACAGATACGCAGTATTTT
16,TRBJ2-2,TRBV19,NA,NA,CASSNTHPSNTGELFF,TGTGCCAGTAGTAACACGCATCCCTCGAACACCGGGGAGCTGTTTTTT
12,TRBJ2-3,TRBV2,NA,few,CASSLGTDTQYF,TGTGCCAGCTCGTTGGGCACAGATACGCAGTATTTT
16,TRBJ2-3,TRBV5-1,NA,once,CASSLGVASGTDTQYF,TGCGCCAGCAGCTTGGGGGTGGCTAGCGGCACAGATACGCAGTATTTT
14,TRBJ2-7,TRBV7-2,TRBD2,NA,CASSPPGGSYEQYF,TGTGCCAGCAGCCCTCCGGGGGGCTCCTACGAGCAGTACTTC
17,TRBJ2-2,TRBV7-9,TRBD2,NA,CASSPDSGGANTGELFF,TGTGCCAGCAGCCCCGATAGCGGGGGGGCGAACACCGGGGAGCTGTTTTTT
15,TRBJ1-5,TRBV5-4,NA,few,CASSPKSYSNQPQHF,TGTGCCAGCAGCCCAAAGAGTTATAGCAATCAGCCCCAGCATTTT
13,TRBJ1-5,TRBV7-6,NA,NA,CASSRDSNQPQHF,TGTGCCAGCAGCCGGGACAGCAATCAGCCCCAGCATTTT
14,TRBJ1-2,TRBV5-5,NA,NA,CASILNPVNYGYTF,TGTGCCAGCATCCTGAACCCAGTGAACTATGGCTACACCTTC
12,TRBJ1-1,TRBV19,NA,NA,CASSWTVGEAFF,TGTGCCAGTAGTTGGACCGTTGGGGAAGCTTTCTTT
13,TRBJ1-5,TRBV29-1,TRBD1,NA,CSVGGGYNQPQHF,TGCAGCGTTGGAGGGGGCTACAATCAGCCCCAGCATTTT
16,TRBJ2-7,TRBV9,TRBD1,NA,CASSVGHGTGGEEQYF,TGTGCCAGCAGCGTAGGTCATGGGACAGGGGGAGAGGAGCAGTACTTC
14,TRBJ2-3,TRBV2,NA,NA,CASSEGRAPNTQYF,TGTGCCAGCAGTGAGGGCAGGGCCCCCAATACGCAGTATTTT
14,TRBJ1-5,TRBV10-3,TRBD1,NA,CATSTITGEQPQHF,TGTGCCACCTCCACAATCACAGGGGAGCAGCCCCAGCATTTT
13,TRBJ2-1,TRBV5-5,NA,NA,CASSLDSYNEQFF,TGTGCCAGCAGCTTGGACAGCTACAATGAGCAGTTCTTC
13,TRBJ1-2,TRBV7-2,NA,medium-sized,CASSPYMEEGYTF,TGTGCCAGCAGCCCTTACATGGAAGAAGGCTACACCTTC
13,TRBJ1-2,TRBV2,NA,NA,CASSPGNNYGYTF,TGTGCCAGCAGCCCGGGAAATAACTATGGCTACACCTTC
15,TRBJ1-1,TRBV30,NA,NA,CAWSFRGNVATEAFF,TGTGCCTGGAGCTTTCGGGGGAACGTTGCGACTGAAGCTTTCTTT
15,TRBJ1-5,TRBV19,NA,few,CASSTGQLSNQPQHF,TGTGCCAGTAGTACCGGACAGCTCAGCAATCAGCCCCAGCATTTT
14,TRBJ1-2,TRBV2,NA,NA,CASCPQRSLYGYTF,TGTGCCAGCTGCCCGCAGAGGTCCCTCTATGGCTACACCTTC
13,TRBJ1-1,TRBV27,NA,NA,CASSLSVNTEAFF,TGTGCCAGCAGTTTAAGTGTGAACACTGAAGCTTTCTTT
14,TRBJ2-3,TRBV7-7,TRBD2,NA,CASSLTMGGDTQYF,TGTGCCAGCAGCTTGACCATGGGGGGGGATACGCAGTATTTT
12,TRBJ2-3,TRBV19,TRBD1,NA,CASSPGGDTQYF,TGTGCCAGTAGTCCAGGGGGCGATACGCAGTATTTT
16,TRBJ2-5,TRBV19,NA,NA,CASSRSGRTAGETQYF,TGTGCCAGTAGTAGGTCCGGACGAACAGCGGGAGAGACCCAGTACTTC